This T cell receptor (beta chain) was sequenced during a study of T-cell memory formation after mild COVID-19. TCRdb ran MiXCR on the 5' RACE reads and lists one entry per CDR3 protein. The sample yields hundreds of thousands of distinct CDR3 sequences, approximately 19% seen once. V lost 10 bases and J lost 3; bases outside the gene matches: 8. The CDR3 length is 14 residues. This chain links TRBV12-3 or TRBV12-4 with TRBJ2-7, with TRBD2 matching over 11 bases. The sequenced material came from PBMCs or a T cell subset sorted from them (not recorded which). The sequence was collected from an adult woman who had mild COVID-19 (a few samples of this study predate the infection). Cell type and time point are not known. The CDR3 nucleotides are TGTGCCAACCTAGCGGGGGGTTCTTGCTACGAGCAGTACTTC. Its translation is CANLAGGSCYEQYF.